This TCR beta chain appears in the sequencing data of a study of control samples from healthy donors and cancer patients. Assay: immunoSEQ multiplex PCR; the TCRdb copy retains only in-frame clones and omits some. Of 100,000 to 150,000 clones in the sample, about 88% were seen once. V shed 5 bases and J 1 base; nucleotides not matched to a gene: 7. Germline V CDR1 and CDR2: SNHLY, FYNNEI. The CDR3 length is 15 residues. Sequencing used blood. The rearrangement links TRBV2 to TRBJ1-1, with TRBD1 matching over 7 bases. This TCR came from a man aged 50-60 years in good health. As DNA, the CDR3 is TGTGCCAGCAGTTCCAACAGGGGTCGGAACACTGAAGCTTTCTTT. Translated, it gives CASSSNRGRNTEAFF.